This passage covers 15 T cell receptor beta chains from one sample sequenced in a study of beta chain features in type 1 diabetes. Study-wide results and caveats: People with Type 1 diabetes carried modestly yet significantly shorter TCRB CDR3s in all four CD4+ subsets.

Antigens of these TCRs are unknown. Every isolated RNA sample was fully reverse transcribed, so sequencing captured expressed TCRB transcripts. The protocol was immunoSEQ multiplex PCR, while the TCRdb copy is restricted to in-frame clones and leaves out a portion. This sample has 150,000 to 200,000 clones, with 7.5% to 9.5% found just once. Sequenced: central memory CD4+ T cells from blood. These receptors were collected from a woman aged 18-35 years with type 1 diabetes.

The chain uses TRBV7-8 and TRBJ2-1, with D possibly matching TRBD2 (6 bases). Between the trimmed V and J ends, which lost 4 bases and 7 bases, there was a span of 20 bases. CDR1 and CDR2 (germline): SGHVS, FQNEAQ. This CDR3 contains 16 residues. This chain's CDR3 is CASSSLRSGLQNEQFF. DNA of the CDR3: TGTGCCAGCAGCTCCCTGCGCTCGGGACTGCAAAATGAGCAGTTCTTC.

The sample holds a few counts of this clone. This chain connects TRBV4-3 to TRBJ1-6, with 8 positions matching TRBD1. The CDR3 is 15 residues long. V shed 4 bases, J shed 8 bases, and the junction held 7 bases outside the gene matches. CDR1 and CDR2 from the germline V gene are LGHNA and YSLEER. The CDR3 sequence is CASSRGQGHDSPLHF. CDR3 DNA: TGCGCCAGCAGCCGCGGACAGGGTCACGATTCACCCCTCCACTTT.

This clone was counted a few times. The rearrangement links TRBV4-3 to TRBJ2-7; weak D call: TRBD1 (6 bases). The CDR3 runs to 17 residues. Trimming pared 1 base from V and 3 bases from J, leaving 19 bases between. CDR1 LGHNA and CDR2 YSLEER come from the germline V gene. The CDR3 sequence: CASSQAGPGQGGYEQYF. CDR3 coding DNA: TGCGCCAGCAGCCAAGCTGGACCGGGACAAGGCGGCTACGAGCAGTACTTC.

This clone turned up a few times. The chain combines TRBV7-2 with TRBJ2-5; D perhaps matches TRBD1 (5 bases). Germline CDR1 SGHTA, CDR2 FQGNSA. CDR3 length: 14 amino acids. The V and J ends lost 5 bases and 5 bases respectively, with 15 bases between them. The CDR3 protein is CASSLQGSAETQYF. The CDR3 region has the DNA TGTGCCAGCAGCCTGCAGGGTTCGGCGGAGACCCAGTACTTC.

This clone was seen repeatedly, ten times or more. The V call is TRBV19, the J call TRBJ1-2; TRBD1 might be the D (6 bases). V was trimmed by 6 bases and J by 3 bases, leaving 11 bases between them. Germline CDR1 LNHDA, CDR2 SQIVND (reference sequence). The length of the CDR3 is 13 residues. This chain's CDR3 is CASSRQADYGYTF. CDR3 in DNA: TGTGCCAGTAGCCGACAGGCCGACTATGGCTACACCTTC.

This clone was detected a few times. The chain uses TRBV4-3 and TRBJ2-2; TRBD2 might be the D (6 bases). The CDR3 spans 16 residues. From germline, CDR1 is LGHNA and CDR2 YSLEER. Trimming removed 1 base from V and 0 bases from J, with 9 bases in between. The CDR3 loop reads CASSQGWGANTGELFF. In DNA, the CDR3 is TGCGCCAGCAGCCAAGGTTGGGGGGCGAACACCGGGGAGCTGTTTTTT.

A few counts support this clone. The chain recombines TRBV7-2 with TRBJ1-5, with D maybe TRBD1 (5 bases). The V gene lost 4 bases and the J gene lost 3 bases, with 10 bases spanning the gap. Germline CDR1 is SGHTA and CDR2 is FQGNSA. The CDR3 totals 14 residues. CDR3 in DNA: TGTGCCAGCAGCTGGGCAGGGTCCAATCAGCCCCAGCATTTT. Its translation is CASSWAGSNQPQHF. The full variable domain, with the rest looked up from reference TRBV7-2 and TRBJ1-5, is GAGVSQSPSNKVTEKGKDVELRCDPISGHTALYWYRQSLGQGLEFLIYFQGNSAPDKSGLPSDRFSAERTGGSVSTLTIQRTQQEDSAVYLCASSWAGSNQPQHFGDGTRLSIL.

DNA for the CDR3: TGTGCCAGCAGCCAACGAGGCAGGGCGGTCACAGATACGCAGTATTTT. Protein: CASSQRGRAVTDTQYF. The chain recombines TRBV4-2 with TRBJ2-3; TRBD1 might be the D (5 bases). Germline CDR1 reads LGHNA; CDR2 reads YNFKEQ. V lost 2 bases and J lost 2, with 14 bases in between. The CDR3 length is 16 residues.

V is TRBV18 and J is TRBJ2-5, with 10 bases identical to TRBD1. The CDR3 runs to 15 residues. Losses at the gene ends were 6 bases for V and 5 bases for J; bases not matched to a gene: 9. The germline V gene has CDR1 KGHSH and CDR2 LQKENI. CDR3 sequence (DNA): TGTGCCAGCTCCCTCCGACAGGGGGCAAAGGAGACCCAGTACTTC. Translating gives CASSLRQGAKETQYF.

J is TRBJ1-4 and V is TRBV11-2; weak D call: TRBD1 (5 bases). Trimming pared 3 bases from V and 2 bases from J, leaving 19 bases between. Germline loops: CDR1 SGHAT, CDR2 FQNNGV. This CDR3 spans 18 amino acids. CDR3 coding DNA: TGTGCCAGCAGCTTTCGGGGGGTCAGGTCTTCGACTAATGAAAAACTGTTTTTT. Residues: CASSFRGVRSSTNEKLFF.

This clone was counted only a few times. This chain joins TRBV9 and TRBJ2-1, with D possibly TRBD2 on 6 matching bases. This CDR3 is built from 16 residues. V was pared by 3 bases and J by 0 bases, with 13 bases between. The V gene's germline CDR1 is SGDLS and CDR2 YYNGEE. The CDR3 sequence: CASSANGGSSYNEQFF. The CDR3 nucleotides read TGTGCCAGCAGCGCCAACGGGGGAAGCTCCTACAATGAGCAGTTCTTC. The entire variable domain, with the rest obtained from reference TRBV9 and TRBJ2-1, is as follows: DSGVTQTPKHLITATGQRVTLRCSPRSGDLSVYWYQQSLDQGLQFLIQYYNGEERAKGNILERFSAQQFPDLHSELNLSSLELGDSALYFCASSANGGSSYNEQFFGPGTRLTVL.

This clone appeared many times. This chain connects TRBV19 to TRBJ2-5; TRBD2 aligns across 8 bases. Germline assignment: CDR1 LNHDA and CDR2 SQIVND (reference sequence). The CDR3 has 15 amino acids. With 7 bases clipped from V and 4 bases from J, the junction kept 11 bases outside the gene matches. The CDR3 bases are TGTGCCAGTAAACCGGGGGGGGCGTATGGAGAGACCCAGTACTTC. Translation gives CASKPGGAYGETQYF.

The chain uses TRBV19 and TRBJ1-5; 8 positions match TRBD1. The ends lost 4 bases at V and 4 bases at J; junction bases unmatched: 9. The CDR3 totals 16 residues. Per germline, CDR1 LNHDA and CDR2 SQIVND (reference sequence). The CDR3 protein is CASSNLQGAGNQPQHF. DNA for the CDR3: TGTGCCAGTAGTAACCTGCAGGGGGCAGGTAATCAGCCCCAGCATTTT.

This clone was observed a few times. V usage is TRBV29-1 and J usage is TRBJ2-3, with 16 positions matching TRBD2. J gave up 3 bases and V 3 bases, and 6 bases lay outside the gene matches. The germline CDR1 and CDR2 sequences are SQVTM and ANQGSEA. The CDR3 totals 17 residues. This CDR3 is CSVEGLAGGPRTDTQYF. The CDR3 nucleotides read TGCAGCGTTGAGGGACTAGCGGGGGGGCCTAGGACAGATACGCAGTATTTT.

This chain links TRBV5-1 with TRBJ1-2; weak D call: TRBD1 (5 bases). CDR1 and CDR2 from the germline V gene are SGHRS and YFSETQ. Trimming removed 0 bases at V and 5 bases at J, with 11 bases between. This CDR3 region has 14 residues. Here the CDR3 reads CASSLGQTVYGYTF. CDR3 DNA: TGCGCCAGCAGCTTGGGACAGACTGTATATGGCTACACCTTC.